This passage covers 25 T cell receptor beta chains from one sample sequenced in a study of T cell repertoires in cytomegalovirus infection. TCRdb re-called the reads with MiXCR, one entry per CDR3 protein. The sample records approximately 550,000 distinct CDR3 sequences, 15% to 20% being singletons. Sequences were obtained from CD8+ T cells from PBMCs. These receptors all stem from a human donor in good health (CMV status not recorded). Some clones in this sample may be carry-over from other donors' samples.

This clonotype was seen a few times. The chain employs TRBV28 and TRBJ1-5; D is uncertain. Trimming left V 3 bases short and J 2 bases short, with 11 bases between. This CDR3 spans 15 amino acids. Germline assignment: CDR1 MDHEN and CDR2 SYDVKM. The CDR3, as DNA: TGTGCCAGCAGTTTGGTACTGACCGGCAATCAGCCCCAGCATTTT. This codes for CASSLVLTGNQPQHF. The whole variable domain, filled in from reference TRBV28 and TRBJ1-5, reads DVKVTQSSRYLVKRTGEKVFLECVQDMDHENMFWYRQDPGLGLRLIYFSYDVKMKEKGDIPEGYSVSREKKERFSLILESASTNQTSMYLCASSLVLTGNQPQHFGDGTRLSIL.

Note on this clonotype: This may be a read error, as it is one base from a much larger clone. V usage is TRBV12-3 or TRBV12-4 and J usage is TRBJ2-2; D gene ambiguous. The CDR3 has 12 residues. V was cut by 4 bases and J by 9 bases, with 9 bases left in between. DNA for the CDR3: TGTGCCAGCAGTTCCGAGAGGCGGGAGCTGTTTTTT. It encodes CASSSERRELFF.

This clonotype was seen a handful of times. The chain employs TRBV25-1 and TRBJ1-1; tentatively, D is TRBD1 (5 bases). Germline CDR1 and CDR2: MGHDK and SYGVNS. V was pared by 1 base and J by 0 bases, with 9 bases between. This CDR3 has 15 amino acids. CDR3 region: CASSEFDSMNTEAFF. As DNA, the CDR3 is TGTGCCAGCAGTGAATTTGACAGCATGAACACTGAAGCTTTCTTT.

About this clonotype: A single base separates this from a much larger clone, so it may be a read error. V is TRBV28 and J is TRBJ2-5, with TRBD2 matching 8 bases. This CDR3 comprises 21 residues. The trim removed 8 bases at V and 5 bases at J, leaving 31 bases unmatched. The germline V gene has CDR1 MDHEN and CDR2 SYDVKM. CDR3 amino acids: CASPPGEGPGLVGNNEETQYF. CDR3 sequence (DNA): TGTGCCAGCCCTCCTGGGGAGGGACCGGGACTAGTGGGAAACAACGAGGAGACCCAGTACTTC.

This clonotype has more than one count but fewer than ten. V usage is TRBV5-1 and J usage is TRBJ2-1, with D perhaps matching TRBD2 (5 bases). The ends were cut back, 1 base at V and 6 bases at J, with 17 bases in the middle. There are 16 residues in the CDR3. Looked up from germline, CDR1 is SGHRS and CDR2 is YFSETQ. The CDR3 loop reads CASSLLRGLGSNEQFF. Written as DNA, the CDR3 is TGCGCCAGCAGCTTGCTCCGGGGTTTGGGGAGCAATGAGCAGTTCTTC.

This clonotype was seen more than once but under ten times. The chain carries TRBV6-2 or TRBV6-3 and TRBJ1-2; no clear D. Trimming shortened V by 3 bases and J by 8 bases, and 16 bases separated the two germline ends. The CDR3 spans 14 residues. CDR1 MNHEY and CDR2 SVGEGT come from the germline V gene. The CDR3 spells CASSYNAARRGYTF. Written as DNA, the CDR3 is TGTGCCAGCAGTTATAATGCAGCCCGAAGAGGCTACACCTTC.

DNA of the CDR3: TGTGCCACCAGCAGAGGGACAGGACAGAACACAGATACGCAGTATTTT. Its protein product is CATSRGTGQNTDTQYF. The V and J genes are TRBV15 and TRBJ2-3, with 7 bases fitting TRBD1. The V gene's germline CDR1 is LNHNV and CDR2 YYDKDF (reference sequence). Unmatched junction bases numbered 6, after V lost 1 base and J lost 2 bases. The CDR3 extends over 16 amino acids. Variable domain in full (rest from reference TRBV15 and TRBJ2-3): DAMVIQNPRYQVTQFGKPVTLSCSQTLNHNVMYWYQQKSSQAPKLLFHYYDKDFNNEADTPDNFQSRRPNTSFCFLDIRSPGLGDTAMYLCATSRGTGQNTDTQYFGPGTRLTVL.

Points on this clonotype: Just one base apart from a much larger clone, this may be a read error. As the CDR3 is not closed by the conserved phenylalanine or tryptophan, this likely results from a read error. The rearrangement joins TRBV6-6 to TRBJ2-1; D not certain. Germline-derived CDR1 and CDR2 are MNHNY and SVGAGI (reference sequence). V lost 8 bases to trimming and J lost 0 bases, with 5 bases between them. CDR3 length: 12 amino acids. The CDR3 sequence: CASGASYNEQFY. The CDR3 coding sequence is TGTGCCAGCGGAGCCTCCTACAATGAGCAGTTCTAC.

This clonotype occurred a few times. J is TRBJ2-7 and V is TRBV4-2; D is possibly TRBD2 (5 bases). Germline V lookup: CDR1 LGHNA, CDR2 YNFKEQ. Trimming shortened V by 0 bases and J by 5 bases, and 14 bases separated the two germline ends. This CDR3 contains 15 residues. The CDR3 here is CASSQEQVAKDEQYF. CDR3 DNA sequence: TGTGCCAGCAGCCAAGAGCAGGTAGCGAAGGACGAGCAGTACTTC.

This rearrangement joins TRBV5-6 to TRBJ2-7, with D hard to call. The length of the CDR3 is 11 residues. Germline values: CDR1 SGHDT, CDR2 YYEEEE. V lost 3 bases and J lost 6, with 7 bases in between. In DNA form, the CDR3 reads TGTGCCAGCAGCTGGAACCTCGAGCAGTACTTC. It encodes CASSWNLEQYF.

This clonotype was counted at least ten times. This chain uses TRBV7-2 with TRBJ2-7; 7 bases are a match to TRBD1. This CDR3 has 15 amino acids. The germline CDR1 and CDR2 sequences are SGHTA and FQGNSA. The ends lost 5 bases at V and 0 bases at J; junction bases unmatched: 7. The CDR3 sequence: CASSIPGQSSYEQYF. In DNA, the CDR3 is TGTGCCAGCAGCATTCCGGGACAGAGCTCCTACGAGCAGTACTTC.

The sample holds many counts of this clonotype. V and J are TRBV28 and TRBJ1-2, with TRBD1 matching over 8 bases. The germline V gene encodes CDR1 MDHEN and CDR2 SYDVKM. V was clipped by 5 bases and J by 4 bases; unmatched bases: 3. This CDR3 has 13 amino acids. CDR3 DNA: TGTGCCAGCAGTACCGGGACAGGCTATGGCTACACCTTC. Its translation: CASSTGTGYGYTF.

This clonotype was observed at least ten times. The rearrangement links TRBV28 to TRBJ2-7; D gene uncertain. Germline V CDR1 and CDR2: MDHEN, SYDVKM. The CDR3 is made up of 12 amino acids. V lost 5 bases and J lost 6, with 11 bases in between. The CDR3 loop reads CASSGSGLEQYF. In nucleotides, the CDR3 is TGTGCCAGCAGTGGCTCCGGCCTCGAGCAGTACTTC.

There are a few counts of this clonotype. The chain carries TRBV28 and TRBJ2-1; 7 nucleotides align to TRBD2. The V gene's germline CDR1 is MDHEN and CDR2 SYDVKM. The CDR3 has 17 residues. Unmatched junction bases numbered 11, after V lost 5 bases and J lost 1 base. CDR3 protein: CASSDPREGTSYNEQFF. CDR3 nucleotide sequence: TGTGCCAGCAGTGATCCAAGGGAGGGTACATCCTACAATGAGCAGTTCTTC. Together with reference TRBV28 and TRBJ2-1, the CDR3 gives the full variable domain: DVKVTQSSRYLVKRTGEKVFLECVQDMDHENMFWYRQDPGLGLRLIYFSYDVKMKEKGDIPEGYSVSREKKERFSLILESASTNQTSMYLCASSDPREGTSYNEQFFGPGTRLTVL.

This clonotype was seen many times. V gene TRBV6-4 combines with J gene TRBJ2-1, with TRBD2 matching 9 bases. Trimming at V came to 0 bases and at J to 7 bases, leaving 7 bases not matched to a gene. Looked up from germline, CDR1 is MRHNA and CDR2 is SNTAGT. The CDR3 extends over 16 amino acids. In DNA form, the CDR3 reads TGTGCCAGCAGTGACTCAAGCGGGGGGCCAGGGAATGAGCAGTTCTTC. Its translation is CASSDSSGGPGNEQFF.

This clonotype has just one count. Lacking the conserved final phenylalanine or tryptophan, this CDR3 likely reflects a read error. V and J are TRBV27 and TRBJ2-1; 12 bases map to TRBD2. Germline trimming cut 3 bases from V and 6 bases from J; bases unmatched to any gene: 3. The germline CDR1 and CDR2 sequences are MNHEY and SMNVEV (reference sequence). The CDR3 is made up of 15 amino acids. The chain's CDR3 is CASSFLAGGGNEQFL. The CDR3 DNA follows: TGTGCCAGCAGTTTTCTAGCGGGAGGGGGCAATGAGCAGTTCTTA.

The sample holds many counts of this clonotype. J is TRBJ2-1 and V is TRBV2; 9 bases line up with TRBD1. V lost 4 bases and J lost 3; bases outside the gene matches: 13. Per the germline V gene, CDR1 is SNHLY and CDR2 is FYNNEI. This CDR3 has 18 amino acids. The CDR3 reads CASSVGQGAPKDYNEQFF. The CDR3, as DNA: TGTGCCAGCAGTGTGGGACAGGGAGCGCCGAAGGACTACAATGAGCAGTTCTTC.

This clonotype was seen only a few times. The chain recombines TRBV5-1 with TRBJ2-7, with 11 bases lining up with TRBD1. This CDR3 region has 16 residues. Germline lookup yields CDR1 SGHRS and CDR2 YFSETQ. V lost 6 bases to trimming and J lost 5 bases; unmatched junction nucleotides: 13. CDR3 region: CASTPGPGQGANEQYF. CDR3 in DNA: TGCGCCAGCACCCCCGGCCCAGGACAGGGGGCTAACGAGCAGTACTTC.

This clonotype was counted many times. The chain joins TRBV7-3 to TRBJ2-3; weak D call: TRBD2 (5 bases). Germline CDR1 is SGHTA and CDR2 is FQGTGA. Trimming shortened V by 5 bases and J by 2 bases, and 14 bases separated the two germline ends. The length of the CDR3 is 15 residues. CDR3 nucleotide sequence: TGTGCCAGCAGCCTCGGGGATTTCTTCACAGATACGCAGTATTTT. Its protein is CASSLGDFFTDTQYF.

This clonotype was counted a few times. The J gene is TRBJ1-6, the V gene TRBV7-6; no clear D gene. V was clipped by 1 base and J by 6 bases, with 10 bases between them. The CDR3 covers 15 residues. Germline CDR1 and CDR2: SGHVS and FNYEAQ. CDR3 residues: CASSLDRPLNSPLHF. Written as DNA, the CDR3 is TGTGCCAGCAGCTTAGATCGTCCCCTTAATTCACCCCTCCACTTT.

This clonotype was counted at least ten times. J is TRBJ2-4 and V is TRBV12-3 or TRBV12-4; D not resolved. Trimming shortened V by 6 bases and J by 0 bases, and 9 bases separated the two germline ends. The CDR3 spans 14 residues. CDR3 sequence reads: CASRENLAKNIQYF. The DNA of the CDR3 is TGTGCCAGCAGGGAAAACCTAGCCAAAAACATTCAGTACTTC.

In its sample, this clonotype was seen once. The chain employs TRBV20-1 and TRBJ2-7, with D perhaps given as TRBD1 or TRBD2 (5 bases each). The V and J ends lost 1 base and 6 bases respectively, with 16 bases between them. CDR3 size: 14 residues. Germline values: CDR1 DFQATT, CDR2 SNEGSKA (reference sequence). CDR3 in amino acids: CSARVTGPPPEQYF. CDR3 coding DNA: TGCAGTGCTAGAGTTACGGGACCTCCCCCCGAGCAGTACTTC.

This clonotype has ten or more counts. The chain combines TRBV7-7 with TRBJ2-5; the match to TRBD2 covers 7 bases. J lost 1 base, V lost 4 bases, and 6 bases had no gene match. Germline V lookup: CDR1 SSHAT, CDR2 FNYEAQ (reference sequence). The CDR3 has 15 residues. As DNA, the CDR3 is TGTGCCAGCAGCTCCGTCGGGGGGATCCAAGAGACCCAGTACTTC. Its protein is CASSSVGGIQETQYF. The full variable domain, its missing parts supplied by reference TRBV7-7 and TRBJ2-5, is GAGVSQSPRYKVTKRGQDVTLRCDPISSHATLYWYQQALGQGPEFLTYFNYEAQPDKSGLPSDRFSAERPEGSISTLTIQRTEQRDSAMYRCASSSVGGIQETQYFGPGTRLLVL.

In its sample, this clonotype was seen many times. CDR3 sequence reads: CASSRGQGADQPQHF. The CDR3 DNA follows: TGTGCCAGCAGTCGAGGACAGGGGGCGGATCAGCCCCAGCATTTT. The chain has TRBV6-5 and TRBJ1-5; 11 bases are a match to TRBD1. Per the germline V gene, CDR1 is MNHEY and CDR2 is SVGAGI. With V trimmed by 5 bases and J by 5 bases, 5 bases remained unmatched. The CDR3 runs to 15 residues.

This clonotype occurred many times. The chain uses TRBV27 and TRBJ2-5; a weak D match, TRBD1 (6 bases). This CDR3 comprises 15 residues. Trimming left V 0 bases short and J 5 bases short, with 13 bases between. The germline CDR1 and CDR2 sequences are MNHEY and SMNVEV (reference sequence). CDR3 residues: CASSLSSGARETQYF. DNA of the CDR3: TGTGCCAGCAGTTTATCTTCAGGGGCCCGGGAGACCCAGTACTTC.